The T cell receptor (beta chain) described here comes from a study of cytomegalovirus exposure and HLA in healthy donors. It was with 60 Vbeta and 13 Jbeta primers that the PCR ran. Libraries were prepared by immunoSEQ multiplex PCR; TCRdb keeps only in-frame clonotypes and omits some of them. Counted here are about 200,000 clones, over 65% occurring once; the ten biggest clones make up about a sixth. Study conclusions and caveats: By a later analysis, the bulk of CMV-associated TCR beta chains appeared HLA-restricted. Roughly uniform sequencing depth across donors was assumed, possibly incorrectly.

With regard to this clone: The antigen remains unidentified.

The CDR3 is 16 amino acids. Germline CDR1 and CDR2: MDHEN and SYDVKM. Unmatched junction bases numbered 10, after V lost 3 bases and J lost 4 bases. As for the donors, each was a healthy bone marrow donor. The TCR sequence derives from a man in his forties or fifties in good health and CMV-seronegative. The sequenced sample was PBMCs. This chain connects TRBV28 to TRBJ2-5, with 8 bases matching TRBD2. CDR3 nucleotide sequence: TGTGCCAGCAGTTTTAGCGGGACAAGGGTTACAGAGACCCAGTACTTC. It is translated as CASSFSGTRVTETQYF.